What follows is one T cell receptor (beta chain) and its context. This sample is drawn from a study of blood T cells in healthy people across ages. A second PCR of about 7 to 12 cycles used a sample-barcoded 5' primer and a J-beta primer mix. TCRdb used MiXCR to reprocess the 5' RACE reads, holding one entry per CDR3 protein. The sample includes about 1.5 million distinct CDR3 sequences, around 40% of them seen just once. Germline CDR1 SEHNR, CDR2 FQNEAQ (reference sequence). The V and J ends lost 1 base and 2 bases respectively, with 16 bases between them. The CDR3 is made up of 17 amino acids. Sequences were obtained from blood. The clonotype was recovered from a woman younger than 30 in good health. J is TRBJ2-3 and V is TRBV7-9; D ambiguous. The DNA for the CDR3 is TGTGCCAGCAGCTTAGGCGTATTTGGCAGGCTCACAGATACGCAGTATTTT. This encodes CASSLGVFGRLTDTQYF. The full variable domain, in which reference TRBV7-9 and TRBJ2-3 provide the parts outside the CDR3, is DTGVSQNPRHKITKRGQNVTFRCDPISEHNRLYWYRQTLGQGPEFLTYFQNEAQLEKSRLLSDRFSAERPKGSFSTLEIQRTEQGDSAMYLCASSLGVFGRLTDTQYFGPGTRLTVL.